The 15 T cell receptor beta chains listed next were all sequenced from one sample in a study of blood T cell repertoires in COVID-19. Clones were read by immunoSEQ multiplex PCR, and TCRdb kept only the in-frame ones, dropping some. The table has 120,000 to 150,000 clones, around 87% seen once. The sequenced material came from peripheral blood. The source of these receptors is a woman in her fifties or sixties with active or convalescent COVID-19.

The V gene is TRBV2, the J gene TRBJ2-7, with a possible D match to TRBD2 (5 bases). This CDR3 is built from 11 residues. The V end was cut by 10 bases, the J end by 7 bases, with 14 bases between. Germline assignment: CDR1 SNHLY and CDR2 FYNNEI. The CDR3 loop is CATSEEQEQYF. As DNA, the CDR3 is TGTGCCACCTCGGAGGAACAAGAGCAGTACTTC.

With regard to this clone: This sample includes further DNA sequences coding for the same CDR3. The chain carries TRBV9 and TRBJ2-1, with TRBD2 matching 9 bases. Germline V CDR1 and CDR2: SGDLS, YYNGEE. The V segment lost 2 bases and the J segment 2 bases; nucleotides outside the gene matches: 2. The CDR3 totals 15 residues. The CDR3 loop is CASSVSGGTYNEQFF. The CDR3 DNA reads TGTGCCAGCAGCGTTAGCGGGGGCACCTACAATGAGCAGTTCTTC.

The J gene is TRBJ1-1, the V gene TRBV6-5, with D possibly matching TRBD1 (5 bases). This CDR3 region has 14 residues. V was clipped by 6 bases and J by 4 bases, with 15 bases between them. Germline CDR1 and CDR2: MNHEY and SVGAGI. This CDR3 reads CASSTHDRVTEAFF. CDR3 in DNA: TGTGCCAGCAGCACCCACGACAGAGTCACTGAAGCTTTCTTT.

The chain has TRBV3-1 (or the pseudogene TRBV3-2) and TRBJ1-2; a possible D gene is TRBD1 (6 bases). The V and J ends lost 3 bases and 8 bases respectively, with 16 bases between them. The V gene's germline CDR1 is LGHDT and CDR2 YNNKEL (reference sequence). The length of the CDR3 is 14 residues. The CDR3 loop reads CASSHGTRSMGYTF. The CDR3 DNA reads TGTGCCAGCAGCCATGGGACAAGATCCATGGGCTACACCTTC.

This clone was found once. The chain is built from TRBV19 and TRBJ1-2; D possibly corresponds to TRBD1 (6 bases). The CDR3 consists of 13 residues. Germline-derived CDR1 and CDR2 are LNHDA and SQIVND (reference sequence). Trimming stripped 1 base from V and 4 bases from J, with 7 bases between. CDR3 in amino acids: CASSIADSYGYTF. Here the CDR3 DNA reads TGTGCCAGTAGTATAGCGGACAGCTATGGCTACACCTTC. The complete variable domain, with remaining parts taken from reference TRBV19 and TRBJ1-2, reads DGGITQSPKYLFRKEGQNVTLSCEQNLNHDAMYWYRQDPGQGLRLIYYSQIVNDFQKGDIAEGYSVSREKKESFPLTVTSAQKNPTAFYLCASSIADSYGYTFGSGTRLTVV.

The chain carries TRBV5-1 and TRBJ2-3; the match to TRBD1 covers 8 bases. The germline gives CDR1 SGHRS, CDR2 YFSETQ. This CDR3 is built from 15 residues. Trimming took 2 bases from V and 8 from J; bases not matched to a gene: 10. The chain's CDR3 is CASSFNSGGAGTQYF. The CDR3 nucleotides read TGCGCCAGCAGCTTCAACTCAGGGGGCGCGGGTACGCAGTATTTT.

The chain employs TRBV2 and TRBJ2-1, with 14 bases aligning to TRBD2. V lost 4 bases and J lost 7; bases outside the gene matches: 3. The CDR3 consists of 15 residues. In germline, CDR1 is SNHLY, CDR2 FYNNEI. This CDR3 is CASSGLAGGTNEQFF. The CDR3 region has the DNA TGTGCCAGCAGTGGACTAGCGGGAGGGACTAATGAGCAGTTCTTC.

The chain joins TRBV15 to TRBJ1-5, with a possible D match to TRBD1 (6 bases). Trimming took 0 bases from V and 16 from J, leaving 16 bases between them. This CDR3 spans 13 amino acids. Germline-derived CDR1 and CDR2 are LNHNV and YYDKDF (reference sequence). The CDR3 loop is CATSRDPPGDRHF. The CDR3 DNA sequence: TGTGCCACCAGCAGAGATCCCCCAGGGGACCGTCATTTT.

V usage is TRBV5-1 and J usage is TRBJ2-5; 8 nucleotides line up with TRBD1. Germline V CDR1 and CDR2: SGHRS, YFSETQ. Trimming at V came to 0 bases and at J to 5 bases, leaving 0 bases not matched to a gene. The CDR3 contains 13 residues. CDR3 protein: CASSLGQGETQYF. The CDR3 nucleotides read TGCGCCAGCAGCTTGGGACAGGGGGAGACCCAGTACTTC.

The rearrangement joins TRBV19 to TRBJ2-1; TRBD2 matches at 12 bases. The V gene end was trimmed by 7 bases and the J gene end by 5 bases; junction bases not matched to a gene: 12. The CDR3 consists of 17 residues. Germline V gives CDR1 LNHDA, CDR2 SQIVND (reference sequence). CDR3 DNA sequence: TGTGCCAGTAAAGGGGGGGCCAGGACTAGCGGGAACAATGAGCAGTTCTTC. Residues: CASKGGARTSGNNEQFF.

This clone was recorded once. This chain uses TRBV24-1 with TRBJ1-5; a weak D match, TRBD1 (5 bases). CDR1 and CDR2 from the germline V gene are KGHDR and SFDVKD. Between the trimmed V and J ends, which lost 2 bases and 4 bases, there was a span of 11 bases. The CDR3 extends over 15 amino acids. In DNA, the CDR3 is TGTGCCACCAGTGATTCCGGGACTATTAATCAGCCCCAGCATTTT. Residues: CATSDSGTINQPQHF.

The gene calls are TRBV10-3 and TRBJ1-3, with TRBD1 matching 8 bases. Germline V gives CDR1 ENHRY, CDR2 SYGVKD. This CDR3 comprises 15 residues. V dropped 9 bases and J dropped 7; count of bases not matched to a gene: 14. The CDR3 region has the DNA TGTGCCATGACAGGGGCGCTGGGCTCCACCAACACCATATATTTT. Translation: CAMTGALGSTNTIYF.

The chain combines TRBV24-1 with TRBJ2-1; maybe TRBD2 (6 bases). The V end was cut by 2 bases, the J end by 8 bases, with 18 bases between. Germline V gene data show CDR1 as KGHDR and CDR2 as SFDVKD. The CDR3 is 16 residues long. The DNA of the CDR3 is TGTGCCACCAGTGATTCGAGGCGGGGACCATTCTATGAGCAGTTCTTC. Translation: CATSDSRRGPFYEQFF.

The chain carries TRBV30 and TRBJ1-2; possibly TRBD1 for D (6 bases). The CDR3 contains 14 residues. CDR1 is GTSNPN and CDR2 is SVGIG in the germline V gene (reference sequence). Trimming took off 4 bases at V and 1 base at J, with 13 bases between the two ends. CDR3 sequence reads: CAWTKDSNNYGYTF. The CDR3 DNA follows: TGTGCCTGGACAAAGGACAGCAATAACTATGGCTACACCTTC.

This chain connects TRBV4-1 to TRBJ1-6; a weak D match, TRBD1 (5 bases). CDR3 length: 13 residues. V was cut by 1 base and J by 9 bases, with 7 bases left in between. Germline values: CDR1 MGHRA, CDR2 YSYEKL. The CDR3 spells CASSQGGVSPLHF. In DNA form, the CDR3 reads TGCGCCAGCAGCCAAGGGGGCGTTTCACCCCTCCACTTT.